Shown below are 14 T cell receptor beta chains from a single sample sequenced in a study of blood T cell repertoires in COVID-19. Repertoires were generated with immunoSEQ multiplex PCR, while TCRdb's copy carries only in-frame clones and drops some. The sample consists of roughly 100,000 clones, more than 75% of them appearing once. The sample comprised peripheral blood. These receptors all come from a man aged 55 to 69 with active or convalescent COVID-19.

V is TRBV28 and J is TRBJ2-7, with TRBD2 matching over 8 bases. Losses at the gene ends were 2 bases for V and 6 bases for J; bases not matched to a gene: 6. CDR1 and CDR2 from the germline V gene are MDHEN and SYDVKM. This CDR3 comprises 14 residues. CDR3 coding DNA: TGTGCCAGCAGTTTAGGACTAGCAAAAGGCGAGCAGTACTTC. It encodes CASSLGLAKGEQYF.

The chain is built from TRBV3-1 (or the pseudogene TRBV3-2) and TRBJ2-2, with TRBD1 matching 7 bases. The germline V gene encodes CDR1 LGHDT and CDR2 YNNKEL (reference sequence). There are 16 residues in the CDR3. Trimming took 4 bases from V and 7 from J; bases not matched to a gene: 12. CDR3 in amino acids: CASSRNHRGEDGELFF. The CDR3 nucleotides read TGTGCCAGCAGCCGAAACCACAGGGGAGAGGACGGGGAGCTGTTTTTT.

The rearrangement joins TRBV6-5 to TRBJ2-7; TRBD1 aligns across 8 bases. V trimming: 8 bases; J trimming: 2 bases; junction bases outside the gene matches: 5. This CDR3 has 13 residues. Germline loops: CDR1 MNHEY, CDR2 SVGAGI. CDR3 region: CASRQGKTYEQYF. The CDR3 DNA is TGTGCCAGCCGACAGGGGAAAACCTACGAGCAGTACTTC.

The chain couples TRBV6-2 or TRBV6-3 to TRBJ2-1; 8 bases line up with TRBD2. The CDR3 is 15 amino acids. The germline gives CDR1 MNHEY, CDR2 SVGEGT. With V trimmed by 5 bases and J by 3 bases, 6 bases remained unmatched. Here the CDR3 reads CASSHWTSSYNEQFF. CDR3 DNA: TGTGCCAGCAGTCATTGGACTAGCAGCTACAATGAGCAGTTCTTC.

The chain joins TRBV7-9 to TRBJ1-3, with TRBD1 matching 7 bases. This CDR3 has 16 residues. Trimming at V came to 5 bases and at J to 1 base, leaving 8 bases not matched to a gene. Per the germline V gene, CDR1 is SEHNR and CDR2 is FQNEAQ (reference sequence). CDR3: CASSNDRVFSGNTIYF. The CDR3 DNA reads TGTGCCAGCAGCAATGACAGGGTCTTTTCTGGAAACACCATATATTTT.

This chain uses TRBV6-5 with TRBJ1-1; TRBD1 agrees at 7 bases. V lost 8 bases and J lost 2; bases outside the gene matches: 8. There are 14 residues in the CDR3. Per the germline V gene, CDR1 is MNHEY and CDR2 is SVGAGI. CDR3 sequence reads: CASLVGGQNTEAFF. The CDR3 DNA follows: TGTGCCAGCCTCGTAGGGGGCCAAAACACTGAAGCTTTCTTT.

V usage is TRBV6-5 and J usage is TRBJ2-7; a weak D match, TRBD1 (5 bases). The CDR3 runs to 14 residues. V was trimmed by 0 bases and J by 2 bases, leaving 8 bases between them. Germline-derived CDR1 and CDR2 are MNHEY and SVGAGI. CDR3 in amino acids: CASSYSTATYEQYF. Here the CDR3 DNA reads TGTGCCAGCAGTTACTCGACAGCTACCTACGAGCAGTACTTC.

This clone was recorded only once. This chain connects TRBV2 to TRBJ2-3; 8 nucleotides match TRBD1. V dropped 4 bases and J dropped 3; count of bases not matched to a gene: 6. The CDR3 is made up of 15 amino acids. Germline loops: CDR1 SNHLY, CDR2 FYNNEI. CDR3 in amino acids: CASSGQGARTDTQYF. Here the CDR3 DNA reads TGTGCCAGCAGTGGGCAGGGGGCTCGGACAGATACGCAGTATTTT.

The rearrangement joins TRBV30 to TRBJ1-1; D call uncertain. The CDR3 is made up of 11 amino acids. V lost 4 bases to trimming and J lost 10 bases, with 13 bases between them. CDR1 GTSNPN and CDR2 SVGIG come from the germline V gene (reference sequence). CDR3 nucleotide sequence: TGTGCCTGGATGAGAGGGCGCGCAGCTTTCTTT. Its translation: CAWMRGRAAFF.

For the CDR3, the DNA is TGTGCCAGCAGCCTGGGACAGTATGGCTACACCTTC. This encodes CASSLGQYGYTF. The chain has TRBV7-2 and TRBJ1-2; TRBD1 aligns across 7 bases. Germline V gene data show CDR1 as SGHTA and CDR2 as FQGNSA. CDR3 size: 12 residues. V was clipped by 5 bases and J by 5 bases; unmatched bases: 2. The full variable domain, completed using reference TRBV7-2 and TRBJ1-2, is GAGVSQSPSNKVTEKGKDVELRCDPISGHTALYWYRQSLGQGLEFLIYFQGNSAPDKSGLPSDRFSAERTGGSVSTLTIQRTQQEDSAVYLCASSLGQYGYTFGSGTRLTVV.

The V and J genes are TRBV3-1 (or the pseudogene TRBV3-2) and TRBJ1-2; 7 nucleotides align to TRBD1. The CDR3 sequence is 13 residues long. Germline trimming cut 4 bases from V and 5 bases from J; bases unmatched to any gene: 4. The germline V gene has CDR1 LGHDT and CDR2 YNNKEL (reference sequence). CDR3 DNA sequence: TGTGCCAGCAGCCCCAGGGGGACTTATGGCTACACCTTC. It specifies CASSPRGTYGYTF.

The chain is built from TRBV27 and TRBJ2-3; D is uncertain. The germline V gene has CDR1 MNHEY and CDR2 SMNVEV (reference sequence). The CDR3 is made up of 14 amino acids. V shed 0 bases and J shed 3 bases, with 7 bases lying between them. The CDR3 region is CASSLSAETDTQYF. DNA of the CDR3: TGTGCCAGCAGTTTATCTGCGGAGACAGATACGCAGTATTTT.

The gene calls are TRBV11-3 and TRBJ2-5, with 8 bases that match TRBD1. This CDR3 spans 15 amino acids. Losses at the gene ends were 3 bases for V and 1 base for J; bases not matched to a gene: 4. Germline V CDR1 and CDR2: SGHNT, YENEEA. CDR3 DNA: TGTGCCAGCAGCTTCGGGACAGGCATCCAAGAGACCCAGTACTTC. This translates into CASSFGTGIQETQYF.

The J gene is TRBJ2-2, the V gene TRBV28; the D gene is possibly TRBD1 (6 bases). Germline lookup yields CDR1 MDHEN and CDR2 SYDVKM. This CDR3 contains 15 residues. V lost 5 bases to trimming and J lost 1 base, with 11 bases between them. CDR3 protein: CASSRGQLNTGELFF. CDR3 coding DNA: TGTGCCAGCAGTAGAGGACAGTTGAACACCGGGGAGCTGTTTTTT. The full variable domain, completed using reference TRBV28 and TRBJ2-2, is DVKVTQSSRYLVKRTGEKVFLECVQDMDHENMFWYRQDPGLGLRLIYFSYDVKMKEKGDIPEGYSVSREKKERFSLILESASTNQTSMYLCASSRGQLNTGELFFGEGSRLTVL.